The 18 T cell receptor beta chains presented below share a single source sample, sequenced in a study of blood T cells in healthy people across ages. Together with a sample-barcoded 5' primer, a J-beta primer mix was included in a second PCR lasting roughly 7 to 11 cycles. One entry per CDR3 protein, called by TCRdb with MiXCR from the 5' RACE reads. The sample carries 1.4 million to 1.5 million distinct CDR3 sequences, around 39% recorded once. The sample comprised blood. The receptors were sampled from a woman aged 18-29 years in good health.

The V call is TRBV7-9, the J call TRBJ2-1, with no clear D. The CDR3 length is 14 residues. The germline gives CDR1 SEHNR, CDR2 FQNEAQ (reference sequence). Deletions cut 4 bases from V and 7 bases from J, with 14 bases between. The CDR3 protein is CASSSGVIKNEQFF. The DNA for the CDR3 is TGTGCCAGCAGCTCCGGAGTTATTAAAAATGAGCAGTTCTTC.

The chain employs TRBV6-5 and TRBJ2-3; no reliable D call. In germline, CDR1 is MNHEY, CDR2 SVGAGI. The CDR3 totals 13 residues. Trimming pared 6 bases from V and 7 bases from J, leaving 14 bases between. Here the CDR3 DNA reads TGTGCCAGCAGCACCAGTTCGTTGAATACGCAGTATTTT. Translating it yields CASSTSSLNTQYF.

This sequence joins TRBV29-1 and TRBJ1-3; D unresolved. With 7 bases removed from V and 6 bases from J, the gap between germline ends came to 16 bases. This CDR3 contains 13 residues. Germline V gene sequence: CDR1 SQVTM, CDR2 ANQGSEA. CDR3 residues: CSGLDPLQNTIYF. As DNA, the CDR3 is TGCAGCGGGCTTGACCCTCTGCAAAACACCATATATTTT.

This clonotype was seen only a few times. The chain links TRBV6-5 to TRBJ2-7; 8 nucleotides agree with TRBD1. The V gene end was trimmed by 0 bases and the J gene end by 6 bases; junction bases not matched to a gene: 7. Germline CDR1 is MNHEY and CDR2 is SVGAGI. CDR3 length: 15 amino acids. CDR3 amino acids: CASSYSQGAVGEQYF. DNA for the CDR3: TGTGCCAGCAGTTACTCGCAGGGGGCGGTGGGCGAGCAGTACTTC.

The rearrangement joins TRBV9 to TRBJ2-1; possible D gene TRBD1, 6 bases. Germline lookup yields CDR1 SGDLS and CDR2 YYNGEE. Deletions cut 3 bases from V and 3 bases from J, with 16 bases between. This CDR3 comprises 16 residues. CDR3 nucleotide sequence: TGTGCCAGCAGCGCTAGCCTTCAACAGGGCTACAATGAGCAGTTCTTC. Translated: CASSASLQQGYNEQFF.

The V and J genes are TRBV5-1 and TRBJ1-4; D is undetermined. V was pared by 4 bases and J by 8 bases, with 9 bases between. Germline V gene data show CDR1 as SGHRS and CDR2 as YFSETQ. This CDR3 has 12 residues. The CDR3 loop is CASSPAGEKLFF. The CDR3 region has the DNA TGCGCCAGCAGCCCCGCGGGGGAAAAACTGTTTTTT.

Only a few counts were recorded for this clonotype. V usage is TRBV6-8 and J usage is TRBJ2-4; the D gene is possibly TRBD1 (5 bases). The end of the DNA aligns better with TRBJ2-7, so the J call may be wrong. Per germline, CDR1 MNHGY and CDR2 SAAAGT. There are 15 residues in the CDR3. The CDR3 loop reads CASVSLILRQREQYF. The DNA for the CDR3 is TGTGCCAGCGTTAGTCTCATCTTACGACAGCGCGAGCAGTACTTC.

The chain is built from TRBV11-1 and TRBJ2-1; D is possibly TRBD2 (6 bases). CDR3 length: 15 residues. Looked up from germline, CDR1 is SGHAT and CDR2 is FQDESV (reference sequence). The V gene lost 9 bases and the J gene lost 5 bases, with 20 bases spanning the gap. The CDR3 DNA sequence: TGTGCCAGAAGCCAAGCGGGCGGTCGAAACAATGAGCAGTTCTTC. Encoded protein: CARSQAGGRNNEQFF. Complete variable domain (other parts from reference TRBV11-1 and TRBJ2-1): EAEVAQSPRYKITEKSQAVAFWCDPISGHATLYWYRQILGQGPELLVQFQDESVVDDSQLPKDRFSAERLKGVDSTLKIQPAELGDSAMYLCARSQAGGRNNEQFFGPGTRLTVL.

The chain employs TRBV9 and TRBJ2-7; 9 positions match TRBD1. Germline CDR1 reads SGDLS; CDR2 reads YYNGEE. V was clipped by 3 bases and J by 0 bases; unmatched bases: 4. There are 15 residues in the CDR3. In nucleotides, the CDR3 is TGTGCCAGCAGCGGCGGGACAGGGACCTCCTACGAGCAGTACTTC. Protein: CASSGGTGTSYEQYF.

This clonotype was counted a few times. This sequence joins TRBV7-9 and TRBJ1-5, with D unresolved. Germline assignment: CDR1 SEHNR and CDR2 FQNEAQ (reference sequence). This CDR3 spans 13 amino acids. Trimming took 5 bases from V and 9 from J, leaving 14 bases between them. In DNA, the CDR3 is TGTGCCAGCAGCCCTGACCTCGATTGGCCCCAGCATTTT. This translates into CASSPDLDWPQHF.

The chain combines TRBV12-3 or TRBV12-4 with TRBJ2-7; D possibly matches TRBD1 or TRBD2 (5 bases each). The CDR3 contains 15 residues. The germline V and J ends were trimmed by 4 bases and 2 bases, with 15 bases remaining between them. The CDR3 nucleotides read TGTGCCAGCAGTTGCGAGGGCAGGGATACCTACGAGCAGTACTTC. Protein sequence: CASSCEGRDTYEQYF.

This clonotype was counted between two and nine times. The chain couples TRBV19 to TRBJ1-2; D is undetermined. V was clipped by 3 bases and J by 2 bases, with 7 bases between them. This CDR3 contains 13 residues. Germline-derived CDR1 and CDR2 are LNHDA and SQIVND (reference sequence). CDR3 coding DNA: TGTGCCAGTAGTATCCAGCCGAACTATGGCTACACCTTC. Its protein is CASSIQPNYGYTF.

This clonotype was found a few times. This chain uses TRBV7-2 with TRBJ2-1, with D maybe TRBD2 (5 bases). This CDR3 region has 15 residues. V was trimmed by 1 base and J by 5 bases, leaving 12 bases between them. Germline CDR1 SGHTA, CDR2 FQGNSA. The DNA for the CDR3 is TGTGCCAGCAGCTTAGGAGGGAGAAGGAACAATGAGCAGTTCTTC. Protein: CASSLGGRRNNEQFF.

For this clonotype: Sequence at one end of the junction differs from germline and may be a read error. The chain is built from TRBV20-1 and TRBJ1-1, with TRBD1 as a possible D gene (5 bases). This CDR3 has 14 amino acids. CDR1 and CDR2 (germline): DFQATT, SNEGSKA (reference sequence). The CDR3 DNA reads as TGCAGTGCGTTAGGAGGGGAGGTGAACACTGGAGCTTTCTTT. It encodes CSALGGEVNTGAFF.

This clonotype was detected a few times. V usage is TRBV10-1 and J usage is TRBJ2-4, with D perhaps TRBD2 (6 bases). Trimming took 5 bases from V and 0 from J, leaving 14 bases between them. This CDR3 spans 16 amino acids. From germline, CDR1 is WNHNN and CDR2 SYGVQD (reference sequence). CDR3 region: CASSRTSSLAKNIQYF. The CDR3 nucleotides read TGCGCCAGCAGTAGAACTAGCTCTCTAGCCAAAAACATTCAGTACTTC.

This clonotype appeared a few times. CDR3 loop: CASTNSGIVGSPLHF. The CDR3 DNA reads TGTGCCAGCACCAACTCCGGGATTGTGGGTTCACCCCTCCACTTT. The genes are TRBV6-6 and TRBJ1-6; D gene unclear. The length of the CDR3 is 15 residues. The V gene's germline CDR1 is MNHNY and CDR2 SVGAGI (reference sequence). The germline V and J ends were trimmed by 7 bases and 9 bases, with 19 bases remaining between them.

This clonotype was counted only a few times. CDR3 in amino acids: CASSYQPSGQGASGGYTF. In DNA, the CDR3 is TGTGCCAGCAGCTACCAACCGTCCGGGCAGGGGGCTTCAGGCGGCTACACCTTC. The chain joins TRBV7-2 to TRBJ1-2; 8 nucleotides line up with TRBD1. The CDR3 runs to 18 residues. CDR1 is SGHTA, CDR2 FQGNSA, per germline. J was trimmed by 8 bases and V by 4 bases; bases with no gene match: 21.

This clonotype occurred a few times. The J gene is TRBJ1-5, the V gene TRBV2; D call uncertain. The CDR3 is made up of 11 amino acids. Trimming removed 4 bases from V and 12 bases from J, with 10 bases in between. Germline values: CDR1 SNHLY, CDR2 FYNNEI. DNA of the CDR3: TGTGCCAGCAGTGCTGACGGACGCCAGCATTTT. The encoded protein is CASSADGRQHF. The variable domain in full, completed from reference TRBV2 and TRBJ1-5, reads EPEVTQTPSHQVTQMGQEVILRCVPISNHLYFYWYRQILGQKVEFLVSFYNNEISEKSEIFDDQFSVERPDGSNFTLKIRSTKLEDSAMYFCASSADGRQHFGDGTRLSIL.